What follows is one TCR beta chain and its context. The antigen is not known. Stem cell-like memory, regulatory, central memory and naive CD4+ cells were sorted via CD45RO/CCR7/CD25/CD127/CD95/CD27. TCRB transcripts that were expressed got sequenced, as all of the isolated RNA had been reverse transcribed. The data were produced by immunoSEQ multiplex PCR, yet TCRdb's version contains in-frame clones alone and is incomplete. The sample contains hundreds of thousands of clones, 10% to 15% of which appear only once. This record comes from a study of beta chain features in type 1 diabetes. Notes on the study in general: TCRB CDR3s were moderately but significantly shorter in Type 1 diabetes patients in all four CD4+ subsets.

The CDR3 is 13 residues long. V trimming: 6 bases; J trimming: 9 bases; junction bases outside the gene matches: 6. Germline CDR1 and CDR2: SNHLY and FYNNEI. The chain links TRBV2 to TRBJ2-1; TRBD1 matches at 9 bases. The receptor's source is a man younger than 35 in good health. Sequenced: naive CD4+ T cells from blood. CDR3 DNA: TGTGCCAGCAGCAACAGGGGGCAAGGTGAGCAGTTCTTC. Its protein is CASSNRGQGEQFF. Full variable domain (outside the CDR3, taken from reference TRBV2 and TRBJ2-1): EPEVTQTPSHQVTQMGQEVILRCVPISNHLYFYWYRQILGQKVEFLVSFYNNEISEKSEIFDDQFSVERPDGSNFTLKIRSTKLEDSAMYFCASSNRGQGEQFFGPGTRLTVL.